This TCR beta chain derives from a study of control samples from healthy donors and cancer patients. CDR3 size: 17 residues. From germline, CDR1 is LGHDT and CDR2 YNNKEL (reference sequence). The V gene lost 0 bases and the J gene lost 0 bases, with 12 bases spanning the gap. TCRdb's copy holds only in-frame clones and misses some; the assay was immunoSEQ multiplex PCR. The sample lists about 410,000 clones, about nine tenths occurring once. The chain links TRBV3-1 (or the pseudogene TRBV3-2) to TRBJ2-1; tentatively, D is TRBD2 (6 bases). Material: PBMCs. The sequence was collected from a man in his forties with head and neck cancer. The CDR3 region has the DNA TGTGCCAGCAGCCAAGATAGCCTAGCGAGCTCCTACAATGAGCAGTTCTTC. This encodes CASSQDSLASSYNEQFF.